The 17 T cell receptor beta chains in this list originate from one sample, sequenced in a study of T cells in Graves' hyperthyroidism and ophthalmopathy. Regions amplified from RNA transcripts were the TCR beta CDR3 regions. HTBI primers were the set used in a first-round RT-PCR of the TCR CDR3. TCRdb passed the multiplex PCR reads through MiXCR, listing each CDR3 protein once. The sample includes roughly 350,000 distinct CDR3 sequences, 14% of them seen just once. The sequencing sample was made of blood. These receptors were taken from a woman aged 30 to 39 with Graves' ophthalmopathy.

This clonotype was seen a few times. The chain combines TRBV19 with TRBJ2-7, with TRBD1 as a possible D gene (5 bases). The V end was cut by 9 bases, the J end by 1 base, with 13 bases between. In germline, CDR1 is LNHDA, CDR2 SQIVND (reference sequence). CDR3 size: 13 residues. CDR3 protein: CASRTTQSYEQYF. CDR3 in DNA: TGTGCCAGCAGGACAACCCAATCCTACGAGCAGTACTTC.

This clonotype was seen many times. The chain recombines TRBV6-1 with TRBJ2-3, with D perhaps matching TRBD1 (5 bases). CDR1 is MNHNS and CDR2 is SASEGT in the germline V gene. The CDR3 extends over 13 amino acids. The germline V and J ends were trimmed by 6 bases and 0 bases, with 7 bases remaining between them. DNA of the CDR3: TGTGCCAGCAGCAGGGCTAGCACAGATACGCAGTATTTT. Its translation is CASSRASTDTQYF.

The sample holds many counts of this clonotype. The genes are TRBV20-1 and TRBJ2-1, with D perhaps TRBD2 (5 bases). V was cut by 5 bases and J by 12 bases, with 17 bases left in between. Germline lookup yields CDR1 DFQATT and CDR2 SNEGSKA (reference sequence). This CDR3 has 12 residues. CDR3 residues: CSAEGSRSAQFF. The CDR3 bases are TGCAGTGCTGAGGGCAGTCGTTCCGCGCAGTTCTTC.

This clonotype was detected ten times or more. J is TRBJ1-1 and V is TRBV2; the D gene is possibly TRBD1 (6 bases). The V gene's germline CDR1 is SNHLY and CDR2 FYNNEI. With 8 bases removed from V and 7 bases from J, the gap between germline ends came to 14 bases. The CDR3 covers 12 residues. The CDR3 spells CASGGTPIEAFF. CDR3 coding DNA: TGTGCCAGCGGGGGGACACCTATTGAAGCTTTCTTT.

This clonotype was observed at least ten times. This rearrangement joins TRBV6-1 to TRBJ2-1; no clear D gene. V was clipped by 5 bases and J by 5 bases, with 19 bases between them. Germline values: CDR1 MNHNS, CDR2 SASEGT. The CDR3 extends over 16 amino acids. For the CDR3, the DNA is TGTGCCAGCAGTTTAAACCAAGTCCCCAAGGACAATGAGCAGTTCTTC. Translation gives CASSLNQVPKDNEQFF.

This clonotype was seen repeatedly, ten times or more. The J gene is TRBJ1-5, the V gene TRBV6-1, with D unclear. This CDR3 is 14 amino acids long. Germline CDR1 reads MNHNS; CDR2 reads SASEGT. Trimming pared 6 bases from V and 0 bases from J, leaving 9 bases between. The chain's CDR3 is CASRPYNSNQPQHF. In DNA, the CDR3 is TGTGCCAGCAGACCTTACAATAGCAATCAGCCCCAGCATTTT.

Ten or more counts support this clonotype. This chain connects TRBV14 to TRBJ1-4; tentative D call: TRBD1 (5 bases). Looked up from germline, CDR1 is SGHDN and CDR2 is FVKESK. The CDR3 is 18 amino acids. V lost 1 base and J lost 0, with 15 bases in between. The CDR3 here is CASSQVIPGDATNEKLFF. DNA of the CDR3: TGTGCCAGCAGCCAAGTGATTCCGGGGGATGCAACTAATGAAAAACTGTTTTTT. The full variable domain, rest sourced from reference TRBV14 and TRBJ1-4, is EAGVTQFPSHSVIEKGQTVTLRCDPISGHDNLYWYRRVMGKEIKFLLHFVKESKQDESGMPNNRFLAERTGGTYSTLKVQPAELEDSGVYFCASSQVIPGDATNEKLFFGSGTQLSVL.

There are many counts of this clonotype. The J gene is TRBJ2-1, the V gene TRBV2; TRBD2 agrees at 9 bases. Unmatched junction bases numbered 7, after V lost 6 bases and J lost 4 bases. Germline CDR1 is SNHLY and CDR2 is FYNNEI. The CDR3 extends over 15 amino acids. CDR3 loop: CASSGPLAGYNEQFF. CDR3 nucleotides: TGTGCCAGCAGCGGCCCTCTAGCGGGGTACAATGAGCAGTTCTTC.

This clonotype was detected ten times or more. This CDR3 is CASGATGANVLTF. CDR3 sequence (DNA): TGTGCCAGCGGGGCCACTGGGGCCAACGTCCTGACTTTC. J is TRBJ2-6 and V is TRBV12-3 or TRBV12-4, with D maybe TRBD1 (5 bases). Trimming removed 8 bases from V and 2 bases from J, with 7 bases in between. This CDR3 region has 13 residues.

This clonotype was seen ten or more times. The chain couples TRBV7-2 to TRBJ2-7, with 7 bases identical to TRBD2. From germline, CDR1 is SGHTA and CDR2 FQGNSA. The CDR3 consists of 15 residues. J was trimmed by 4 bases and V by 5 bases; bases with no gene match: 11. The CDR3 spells CASSPGNGGSYEQYF. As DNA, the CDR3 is TGTGCCAGCAGCCCCGGAAACGGGGGGTCGTACGAGCAGTACTTC.

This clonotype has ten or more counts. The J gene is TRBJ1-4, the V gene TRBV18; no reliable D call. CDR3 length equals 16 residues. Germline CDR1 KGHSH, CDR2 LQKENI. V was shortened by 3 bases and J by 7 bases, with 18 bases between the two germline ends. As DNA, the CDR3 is TGTGCCAGCTCACCGTCAGAATTCAAACGAGGTGAAAAACTGTTTTTT. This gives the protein CASSPSEFKRGEKLFF. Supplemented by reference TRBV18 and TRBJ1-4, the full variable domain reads NAGVMQNPRHLVRRRGQEARLRCSPMKGHSHVYWYRQLPEEGLKFMVYLQKENIIDESGMPKERFSAEFPKEGPSILRIQQVVRGDSAAYFCASSPSEFKRGEKLFFGSGTQLSVL.

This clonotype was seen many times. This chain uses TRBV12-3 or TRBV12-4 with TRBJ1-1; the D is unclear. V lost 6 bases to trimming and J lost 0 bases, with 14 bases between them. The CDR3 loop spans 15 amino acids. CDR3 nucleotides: TGTGCCAGCAGCCCACGCGGCAGCTTGAACACTGAAGCTTTCTTT. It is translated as CASSPRGSLNTEAFF.

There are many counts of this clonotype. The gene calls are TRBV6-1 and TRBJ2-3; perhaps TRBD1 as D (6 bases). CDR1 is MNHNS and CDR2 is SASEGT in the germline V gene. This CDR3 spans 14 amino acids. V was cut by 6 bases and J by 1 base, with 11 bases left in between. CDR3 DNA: TGTGCCAGCAGGTCTCGACAGGGCACAGATACGCAGTATTTT. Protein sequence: CASRSRQGTDTQYF.

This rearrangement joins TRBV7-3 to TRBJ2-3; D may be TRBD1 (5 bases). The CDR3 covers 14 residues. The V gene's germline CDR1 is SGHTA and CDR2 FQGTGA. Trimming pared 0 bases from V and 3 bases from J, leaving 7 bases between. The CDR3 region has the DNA TGTGCCAGCAGCTTAACGGGGCGGACAGATACGCAGTATTTT. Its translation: CASSLTGRTDTQYF.

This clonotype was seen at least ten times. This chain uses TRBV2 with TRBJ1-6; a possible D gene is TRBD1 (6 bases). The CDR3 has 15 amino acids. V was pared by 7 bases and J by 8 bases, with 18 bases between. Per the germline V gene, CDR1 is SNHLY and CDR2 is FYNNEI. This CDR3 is CASTRGGQGYSPLHF. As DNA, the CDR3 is TGTGCCAGCACTCGGGGGGGGCAGGGATATTCACCCCTCCACTTT.

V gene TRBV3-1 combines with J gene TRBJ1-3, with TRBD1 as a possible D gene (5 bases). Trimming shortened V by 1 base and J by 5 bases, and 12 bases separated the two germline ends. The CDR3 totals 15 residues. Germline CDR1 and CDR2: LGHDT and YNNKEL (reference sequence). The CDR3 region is CASSQGGGIRNTIYF. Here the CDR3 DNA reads TGTGCCAGCAGCCAAGGGGGGGGTATCCGAAACACCATATATTTT.

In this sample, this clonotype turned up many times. CDR3 nucleotides: TGTGCCAGCACCGAAGGAGCCGGTTACGAGCAGTACTTC. Its translation is CASTEGAGYEQYF. V and J are TRBV6-1 and TRBJ2-7; D not certain. CDR1 and CDR2 (germline): MNHNS, SASEGT. This CDR3 comprises 13 residues. With 7 bases removed from V and 4 bases from J, the gap between germline ends came to 14 bases.